A single sample is the source of the 15 T cell receptor beta chains below, sequenced in a study of cytomegalovirus exposure and HLA in healthy donors. PCR amplification relied on 60 Vbeta primers (plus 13 Jbeta primers). TCRdb's copy holds only in-frame clones and misses some; the assay was immunoSEQ multiplex PCR. The sample records roughly 100,000 clones, about four fifths being singletons. The sequenced material came from PBMCs. The receptors derive from a middle-aged woman in good health and CMV-seronegative.

This clone was picked up one time. The rearrangement links TRBV7-8 to TRBJ2-5; 7 bases are a match to TRBD1. The J segment lost 5 bases and the V segment lost 5 bases, leaving 5 bases of the junction unmatched. In germline, CDR1 is SGHVS, CDR2 FQNEAQ. CDR3 length: 13 residues. CDR3 sequence reads: CASSQGVGETQYF. The CDR3 nucleotides are TGTGCCAGCAGCCAGGGGGTGGGGGAGACCCAGTACTTC.

J is TRBJ1-1 and V is TRBV14; TRBD1 is a possible D gene (6 bases). This CDR3 region has 13 residues. Germline V CDR1 and CDR2: SGHDN, FVKESK. Trimming shortened V by 4 bases and J by 6 bases, and 12 bases separated the two germline ends. The CDR3 is CASSLHRAAEAFF. As DNA, the CDR3 is TGTGCCAGCAGCCTACACAGGGCCGCTGAAGCTTTCTTT.

The V call is TRBV15, the J call TRBJ1-3; TRBD1 might be the D (5 bases). CDR1 and CDR2 from the germline V gene are LNHNV and YYDKDF (reference sequence). The CDR3 is 15 residues long. V was cut by 1 base and J by 0 bases, with 7 bases left in between. CDR3 nucleotides: TGTGCCACCAGCAGAGGGGACTTCTCTGGAAACACCATATATTTT. The encoded protein is CATSRGDFSGNTIYF. Based on the CDR3 plus reference TRBV15 and TRBJ1-3, the full variable domain is DAMVIQNPRYQVTQFGKPVTLSCSQTLNHNVMYWYQQKSSQAPKLLFHYYDKDFNNEADTPDNFQSRRPNTSFCFLDIRSPGLGDTAMYLCATSRGDFSGNTIYFGEGSWLTVV.

This chain joins TRBV19 and TRBJ2-3; 14 bases match TRBD2. V lost 5 bases, J lost 1 base, and 5 bases stayed unmatched. Germline values: CDR1 LNHDA, CDR2 SQIVND (reference sequence). The CDR3 has 17 residues. As DNA, the CDR3 is TGTGCCAGTAGTCTAGGGGGACTAGCGGGGGGCACAGATACGCAGTATTTT. It is translated as CASSLGGLAGGTDTQYF.

This clone was observed a few times. The same CDR3 arises from other DNA sequences in this sample as well. This chain links TRBV7-2 with TRBJ2-7, with TRBD1 matching 8 bases. J gave up 1 base and V 3 bases, and 2 bases lay outside the gene matches. CDR1 is SGHTA, CDR2 FQGNSA, per germline. CDR3 length: 14 amino acids. This CDR3 is CASSFRTGSYEQYF. The CDR3 DNA reads TGTGCCAGCAGCTTTAGGACAGGGTCCTACGAGCAGTACTTC.

The V call is TRBV19, the J call TRBJ1-1; 9 nucleotides align to TRBD1. Losses at the gene ends were 4 bases for V and 2 bases for J; bases not matched to a gene: 2. Germline V gives CDR1 LNHDA, CDR2 SQIVND (reference sequence). CDR3 length: 14 residues. CDR3 nucleotides: TGTGCCAGTAGTAAGACAGGGGGTAACACTGAAGCTTTCTTT. This translates into CASSKTGGNTEAFF.

This chain uses TRBV7-6 with TRBJ1-1; no clear D. Germline V gene data show CDR1 as SGHVS and CDR2 as FNYEAQ. There are 13 residues in the CDR3. V gave up 0 bases and J gave up 2 bases, with 4 bases separating them. CDR3 in amino acids: CASSLAGNTEAFF. For the CDR3, the DNA is TGTGCCAGCAGCTTAGCTGGCAACACTGAAGCTTTCTTT.

This clone was seen only a few times. The V and J genes are TRBV29-1 and TRBJ2-5, with 10 positions matching TRBD1. J lost 9 bases, V lost 8 bases, and 6 bases had no gene match. Germline CDR1 reads SQVTM; CDR2 reads ANQGSEA. This CDR3 comprises 11 residues. This chain's CDR3 is CSTWTGGAQYF. CDR3 in DNA: TGCAGCACTTGGACAGGGGGGGCCCAGTACTTC.

The rearrangement links TRBV30 to TRBJ1-1; D is possibly TRBD1 (5 bases). Trimming removed 3 bases at V and 2 bases at J, with 10 bases between. This CDR3 region has 13 residues. CDR1 is GTSNPN and CDR2 is SVGIG in the germline V gene (reference sequence). Here the CDR3 reads CAWSKDSNTEAFF. The DNA for the CDR3 is TGTGCCTGGAGCAAAGACAGTAACACTGAAGCTTTCTTT.

The chain links TRBV19 to TRBJ1-2; D possibly corresponds to TRBD1 (5 bases). CDR3 length: 16 residues. The ends were cut back, 7 bases at V and 7 bases at J, with 25 bases in the middle. Germline CDR1 reads LNHDA; CDR2 reads SQIVND (reference sequence). The CDR3 reads CASTLSRSGGEGGYTF. In nucleotides, the CDR3 is TGTGCCAGTACTCTCTCACGCTCCGGAGGGGAGGGTGGCTACACCTTC. The full variable domain, in which reference TRBV19 and TRBJ1-2 provide the parts outside the CDR3, is DGGITQSPKYLFRKEGQNVTLSCEQNLNHDAMYWYRQDPGQGLRLIYYSQIVNDFQKGDIAEGYSVSREKKESFPLTVTSAQKNPTAFYLCASTLSRSGGEGGYTFGSGTRLTVV.

In DNA form, the CDR3 reads TGTGCCAGCAGCCAGCGACAGGCCCAAACCCAGTACTTC. Amino acids: CASSQRQAQTQYF. This chain links TRBV5-6 with TRBJ2-5; possible D gene TRBD1, 6 bases. CDR1 and CDR2 from the germline V gene are SGHDT and YYEEEE. The V end lost 4 bases, the J end lost 8 bases, and 15 bases lay between the germline ends. The CDR3 runs to 13 residues.

This chain connects TRBV4-2 to TRBJ1-6, with a possible D match to TRBD1 (6 bases). Germline assignment: CDR1 LGHNA and CDR2 YNFKEQ. This CDR3 region has 15 residues. Trimming cost V 1 base and J 8 bases, with 12 bases left between them. In nucleotides, the CDR3 is TGTGCCAGCAGCCAAGGGCAGGGGTCGGATTCACCCCTCCACTTT. Translation gives CASSQGQGSDSPLHF.

V is TRBV27 and J is TRBJ2-6; TRBD2 matches 7 bases. The V segment lost 6 bases and the J segment 0 bases; nucleotides outside the gene matches: 23. Germline CDR1 is MNHEY and CDR2 is SMNVEV (reference sequence). The CDR3 is 22 residues long. DNA of the CDR3: TGTGCCAGCAGCCTTAGAGGGACTATGGAAGAAGCGGAGTTCTCTGGGGCCAACGTCCTGACTTTC. Protein sequence: CASSLRGTMEEAEFSGANVLTF. Full variable domain (rest looked up from reference TRBV27 and TRBJ2-6): EAQVTQNPRYLITVTGKKLTVTCSQNMNHEYMSWYRQDPGLGLRQIYYSMNVEVTDKGDVPEGYKVSRKEKRNFPLILESPSPNQTSLYFCASSLRGTMEEAEFSGANVLTFGAGSRLTVL.

Written as DNA, the CDR3 is TGTGCCAGCAGTGCTGATGTTAGTAGCGGGGGGTATCAAGAGACCCAGTACTTC. Amino acids: CASSADVSSGGYQETQYF. The chain links TRBV2 to TRBJ2-5; 10 bases map to TRBD2. V shed 4 bases, J shed 2 bases, and the junction held 13 bases outside the gene matches. Germline V CDR1 and CDR2: SNHLY, FYNNEI. CDR3 length: 18 amino acids.

A single count supports this clone. The chain employs TRBV7-2 and TRBJ2-1; tentatively, D is TRBD1 (5 bases). Germline V CDR1 and CDR2: SGHTA, FQGNSA. The CDR3 has 12 residues. V was cut by 4 bases and J by 16 bases, with 17 bases left in between. The CDR3, as DNA: TGTGCCAGCAGCTCCCCCCATCTGGGGCTCTTCTTC. It specifies CASSSPHLGLFF.